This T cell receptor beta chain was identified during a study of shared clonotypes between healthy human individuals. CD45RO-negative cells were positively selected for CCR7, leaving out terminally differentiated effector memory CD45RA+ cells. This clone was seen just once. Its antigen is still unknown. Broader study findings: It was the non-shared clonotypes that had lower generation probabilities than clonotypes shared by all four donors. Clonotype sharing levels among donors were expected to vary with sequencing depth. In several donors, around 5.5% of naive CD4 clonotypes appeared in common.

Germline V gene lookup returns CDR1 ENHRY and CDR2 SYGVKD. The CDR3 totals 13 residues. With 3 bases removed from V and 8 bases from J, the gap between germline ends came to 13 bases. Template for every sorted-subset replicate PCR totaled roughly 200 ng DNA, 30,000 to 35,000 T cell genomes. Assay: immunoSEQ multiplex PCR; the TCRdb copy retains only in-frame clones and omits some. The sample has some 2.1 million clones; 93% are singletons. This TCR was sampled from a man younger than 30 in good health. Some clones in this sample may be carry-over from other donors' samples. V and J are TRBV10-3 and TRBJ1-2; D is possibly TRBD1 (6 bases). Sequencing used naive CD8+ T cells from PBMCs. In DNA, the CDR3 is TGTGCCATCAGTGACGGACAGCCGACGGGCTACACCTTC. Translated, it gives CAISDGQPTGYTF.